A single sample is the source of the 14 T cell receptor beta chains below, sequenced in a study of cytomegalovirus exposure and HLA in healthy donors. The primer mix had 60 Vbeta and 13 Jbeta primers. Generated by immunoSEQ multiplex PCR, the TCRdb table keeps only in-frame clones and is missing some. The sample has about 250,000 clones; 80% to 95% are singletons. What was sequenced was PBMCs. Receptors were obtained from a girl aged 2 to 9 in good health and CMV-seronegative.

V and J are TRBV28 and TRBJ1-1, with D uncertain. Trimming removed 7 bases from V and 1 base from J, with 7 bases in between. Germline CDR1 MDHEN, CDR2 SYDVKM. The CDR3 spans 12 residues. CDR3 DNA: TGTGCCAGCAAGGTAGCGAACACTGAAGCTTTCTTT. Translating it yields CASKVANTEAFF.

The gene calls are TRBV1 and TRBJ1-5; the D call TRBD1 from the table was never checked on the DNA. TRBV1 is a recognized pseudogene. The CDR3 runs 19 residues. CDR3 nucleotide sequence: TGCACCAGCAGCCAAGATCCGTCAGGGATCTCGCGTAGCAATCAGCCCCAGCATTTT. Its translation is CTSSQDPSGISRSNQPQHF.

The CDR3 loop is CASSPGAYTDTQYF. The CDR3 DNA follows: TGTGCCAGCAGCCCTGGGGCGTACACAGATACGCAGTATTTT. V gene TRBV5-4 combines with J gene TRBJ2-3; D might be TRBD1 (5 bases). CDR3 size: 14 residues. Deletions cut 4 bases from V and 2 bases from J, with 11 bases between. CDR1 is SGHNT and CDR2 is YYREEE in the germline V gene (reference sequence).

This clone was detected once. V and J are TRBV5-1 and TRBJ1-1; possibly TRBD1 for D (6 bases). In germline, CDR1 is SGHRS, CDR2 YFSETQ. The CDR3 has 16 residues. The V gene lost 0 bases and the J gene lost 0 bases, with 12 bases spanning the gap. The CDR3 here is CASSLVPGGMNTEAFF. The CDR3 DNA reads as TGCGCCAGCAGCTTGGTCCCGGGGGGCATGAACACTGAAGCTTTCTTT.

This sequence joins TRBV30 and TRBJ2-7; 9 bases agree with TRBD1. The germline V gene encodes CDR1 GTSNPN and CDR2 SVGIG (reference sequence). The CDR3 has 13 amino acids. V dropped 3 bases and J dropped 6; count of bases not matched to a gene: 6. In DNA form, the CDR3 reads TGTGCCTGGAGCCGGGACAGGGTGTCCGAGCAGTACTTC. Encoded protein: CAWSRDRVSEQYF.

The rearrangement joins TRBV10-1 to TRBJ1-1; 10 nucleotides match TRBD1. This CDR3 is 14 amino acids long. From germline, CDR1 is WNHNN and CDR2 SYGVQD (reference sequence). Germline trimming cut 5 bases from V and 5 bases from J; bases unmatched to any gene: 5. The chain's CDR3 is CASSSGQGRTEAFF. DNA of the CDR3: TGCGCCAGCAGTTCGGGACAGGGGCGTACTGAAGCTTTCTTT.

This rearrangement joins TRBV9 to TRBJ2-3, with TRBD2 identical over 11 bases. Germline CDR1 reads SGDLS; CDR2 reads YYNGEE. The CDR3 extends over 15 amino acids. The V segment lost 3 bases and the J segment 5 bases; nucleotides outside the gene matches: 5. CDR3 in amino acids: CASSALAGAQDTQYF. The CDR3 DNA reads TGTGCCAGCAGCGCACTAGCGGGAGCTCAAGATACGCAGTATTTT.

V gene TRBV12-5 combines with J gene TRBJ2-3, with TRBD1 matching over 10 bases. This CDR3 has 18 residues. V trimming: 3 bases; J trimming: 4 bases; junction bases outside the gene matches: 13. CDR1 is LGHNT, CDR2 FRNRAP, per germline. The CDR3 here is CASGFPLSDRGKSDTQYF. The CDR3 region has the DNA TGTGCTAGTGGTTTCCCCCTCTCGGACAGGGGGAAGTCAGATACGCAGTATTTT. Filled out from reference TRBV12-5 and TRBJ2-3, the complete variable domain reads DARVTQTPRHKVTEMGQEVTMRCQPILGHNTVFWYRQTMMQGLELLAYFRNRAPLDDSGMPKDRFSAEMPDATLATLKIQPSEPRDSAVYFCASGFPLSDRGKSDTQYFGPGTRLTVL.

A single count supports this clone. At one end, the junction sequence differs from germline, possibly due to a read error. This chain links TRBV15 with TRBJ2-1; 12 nucleotides agree with TRBD2. Germline loops: CDR1 LNHNV, CDR2 YYDKDF (reference sequence). The CDR3 sequence is 15 residues long. The CDR3 protein is CATSKPLAGGGTPVF. For the CDR3, the DNA is TGTGCCACCAGCAAACCCCTAGCGGGGGGGGGAACTCCTGTCTTC.

This chain joins TRBV28 and TRBJ2-7; possible D gene TRBD1, 6 bases. CDR1 is MDHEN and CDR2 is SYDVKM in the germline V gene. The CDR3 is 13 amino acids. The ends were cut back, 4 bases at V and 6 bases at J, with 13 bases in the middle. The DNA for the CDR3 is TGTGCCAGCAGTTGGGGTACAGGGTCCGAGCAGTACTTC. This translates into CASSWGTGSEQYF.

The V call is TRBV28, the J call TRBJ1-2, with 10 bases aligning to TRBD1. Germline CDR1 reads MDHEN; CDR2 reads SYDVKM. The CDR3 covers 14 residues. V was clipped by 9 bases and J by 7 bases; unmatched bases: 11. The DNA for the CDR3 is TGTGCCAGTAAAGCGGGACAGGGGTTCGGTGGCTACACCTTC. Translation: CASKAGQGFGGYTF.

This clone was detected only once. The chain recombines TRBV10-3 with TRBJ2-4; D perhaps matches TRBD2 (7 bases). This CDR3 is built from 15 residues. V lost 3 bases and J lost 7, with 16 bases in between. Germline-derived CDR1 and CDR2 are ENHRY and SYGVKD. DNA of the CDR3: TGTGCCATCAGTGATAGCGCGGGGGCCGCGAACATTCAGTACTTC. Residues: CAISDSAGAANIQYF.

The rearrangement links TRBV27 to TRBJ2-1; TRBD2 aligns across 8 bases. V shed 2 bases and J 8 bases; nucleotides not matched to a gene: 8. The V gene's germline CDR1 is MNHEY and CDR2 SMNVEV (reference sequence). This CDR3 contains 15 residues. CDR3 in amino acids: CASSLGPGGVDEQFF. Here the CDR3 DNA reads TGTGCCAGCAGTTTAGGCCCGGGAGGGGTCGATGAGCAGTTCTTC.

This clone appeared a single time. The J gene is TRBJ2-6, the V gene TRBV11-2, with 12 bases matching TRBD1. The V segment lost 6 bases and the J segment 3 bases; nucleotides outside the gene matches: 9. The CDR3 has 18 amino acids. CDR1 is SGHAT, CDR2 FQNNGV, per germline. CDR3 sequence reads: CASSSPGTGGIGANVLTF. In nucleotides, the CDR3 is TGTGCCAGCAGTTCCCCCGGGACAGGGGGCATTGGGGCCAACGTCCTGACTTTC.